Listed below are T cell receptor beta chains from one sample, sequenced in a study of beta chain features in type 1 diabetes. Sequencing used immunoSEQ multiplex PCR; TCRdb keeps in-frame clones, though not all of them. The table records 300,000 to 350,000 clones, about 13% of them present only once. The sequenced sample was naive CD4+ T cells from blood. These TCRs come from a woman aged 18-29 years with type 1 diabetes. The CDR3 runs from the conserved cysteine through the conserved F or W. A D gene is named only where the DNA matches it firmly. Size is omitted from some rows. Given values are once, few, many or a class for expanded clones.

cdr3_aa cdr3_nt j_call v_call d_call clone_size
CASSPDRGRPDTQYF TGTGCCAGCAGCCCCGACAGGGGGAGACCAGATACGCAGTATTTT TRBJ2-3 TRBV7-3 TRBD1 .
CASSPSGGGTQYF TGTGCCAGCAGCCCGTCCGGGGGGGGGACCCAGTACTTC TRBJ2-5 TRBV7-3 TRBD2 .
CASSTLGYTEAFF TGTGCCAGCAGTACCCTAGGATACACTGAAGCTTTCTTT TRBJ1-1 TRBV28 . few
CASSSGGGNQPQHF TGTGCCAGCAGCTCGGGGGGGGGCAATCAGCCCCAGCATTTT TRBJ1-5 TRBV5-4 . few
CASSLALGTVSSTDTQYF TGTGCCAGCAGCTTAGCCCTCGGGACAGTCTCTAGCACAGATACGCAGTATTTT TRBJ2-3 TRBV7-9 TRBD1 .
CASSIARLNYGYTF TGTGCCAGTAGTATTGCCAGGTTGAACTATGGCTACACCTTC TRBJ1-2 TRBV19 . .
CASSYSRGGTEAFF TGTGCCAGCAGTTACTCACGAGGAGGCACTGAAGCTTTCTTT TRBJ1-1 TRBV6-5 . .
CASSRGQVTGELFF TGTGCCAGCAGCCGCGGACAGGTCACCGGGGAGCTGTTTTTT TRBJ2-2 TRBV28 TRBD1 few
CASSYYGTGRDEQFF TGTGCCAGCAGTTACTATGGGACAGGGCGGGATGAGCAGTTCTTC TRBJ2-1 TRBV6-6 TRBD1 few
CASRTGVANTGELFF TGTGCCAGCAGAACCGGGGTGGCGAACACCGGGGAGCTGTTTTTT TRBJ2-2 TRBV2 . .
CAAAGRLFGYTF TGTGCCGCGGCGGGACGGCTTTTTGGCTACACCTTC TRBJ1-2 TRBV6-5 . .
CAWSGGWYGYTF TGTGCCTGGAGTGGCGGGTGGTATGGCTACACCTTC TRBJ1-2 TRBV30 . .
CAWSVTSGNTIYF TGTGCCTGGAGTGTAACATCAGGAAACACCATATATTTT TRBJ1-3 TRBV30 . .
CASSPDLTRQETQYF TGTGCCAGCTCACCAGACCTCACGAGGCAAGAGACCCAGTACTTC TRBJ2-5 TRBV18 . few
CASSLGLGYNEQFF TGTGCCAGCAGCTTAGGCCTAGGCTACAATGAGCAGTTCTTC TRBJ2-1 TRBV7-8 . few
CASNRDRRPGETQYF TGTGCCAGTAATAGGGACAGGCGGCCCGGAGAGACCCAGTACTTC TRBJ2-5 TRBV28 TRBD1 few
CASSLWDVRGTQYF TGTGCCAGCAGTTTATGGGACGTCAGGGGTACGCAGTATTTT TRBJ2-3 TRBV27 . .
CASSIRGGLAYNEQFF TGTGCCAGCAGCATAAGAGGGGGACTAGCGTACAATGAGCAGTTCTTC TRBJ2-1 TRBV11-2 TRBD2 .
CASSATSGSPYNEQFF TGTGCCAGCAGTGCGACTAGCGGGAGTCCCTACAATGAGCAGTTCTTC TRBJ2-1 TRBV7-2 TRBD2 few
CASSSPPGQGAGEQFF TGCGCCAGCAGCTCCCCCCCGGGACAGGGGGCGGGTGAGCAGTTCTTC TRBJ2-1 TRBV4-3 TRBD1 few
CASSYVLSYNEQFF TGTGCCAGCAGTTACGTACTTTCATACAATGAGCAGTTCTTC TRBJ2-1 TRBV6-5 . .
CASSSHYTEAFF TGTGCCAGCAGTTCGCACTACACTGAAGCTTTCTTT TRBJ1-1 TRBV2 . .
CASSDLHADTQYF TGTGCCAGCTCAGACTTGCACGCGGATACGCAGTATTTT TRBJ2-3 TRBV18 . .
CASRNRGRSYEQYF TGTGCCAGCAGGAACAGGGGTCGATCCTACGAGCAGTACTTC TRBJ2-7 TRBV28 TRBD1 .